The 22 T cell receptor beta chains given below trace back to one sample, sequenced in a study of blood T cell repertoires in COVID-19. Using immunoSEQ multiplex PCR, the repertoire was profiled, and TCRdb retains in-frame clones only, with some absent. The sample holds a few hundred thousand clones, roughly 90% seen once. Sequencing was performed on peripheral blood. The receptors were sampled from a woman in her thirties with COVID-19, enrolled during active disease.

The gene calls are TRBV9 and TRBJ1-2; 8 bases line up with TRBD1. Germline V CDR1 and CDR2: SGDLS, YYNGEE. The CDR3 consists of 14 residues. V was pared by 3 bases and J by 3 bases, with 4 bases of the junction left unmatched. CDR3 bases: TGTGCCAGCAGCGGGGACAGGCCATACTATGGCTACACCTTC. This codes for CASSGDRPYYGYTF. Full variable domain (missing parts from reference TRBV9 and TRBJ1-2): DSGVTQTPKHLITATGQRVTLRCSPRSGDLSVYWYQQSLDQGLQFLIQYYNGEERAKGNILERFSAQQFPDLHSELNLSSLELGDSALYFCASSGDRPYYGYTFGSGTRLTVV.

V is TRBV28 and J is TRBJ1-1, with 11 bases identical to TRBD1. The V gene end was trimmed by 4 bases and the J gene end by 11 bases; junction bases not matched to a gene: 9. The germline gives CDR1 MDHEN, CDR2 SYDVKM. The CDR3 has 14 residues. The CDR3 region has the DNA TGTGCCAGCAGTTCCTACGGGACAGGGGGTGGGGCTTTCTTT. This encodes CASSSYGTGGGAFF.

The rearrangement joins TRBV7-2 to TRBJ1-5; TRBD1 matches 11 bases. This CDR3 is 15 amino acids long. V shed 5 bases, J shed 6 bases, and the junction held 6 bases outside the gene matches. Germline assignment: CDR1 SGHTA and CDR2 FQGNSA. CDR3 sequence reads: CASSRTGGLIQPQHF. The CDR3 DNA reads TGTGCCAGCAGCAGGACAGGGGGCTTGATTCAGCCCCAGCATTTT.

The rearrangement joins TRBV7-6 to TRBJ1-6, with D maybe TRBD1 (5 bases). Germline V gene data show CDR1 as SGHVS and CDR2 as FNYEAQ. The CDR3 is made up of 15 amino acids. V lost 1 base to trimming and J lost 10 bases, with 14 bases between them. CDR3 amino acids: CASSLEGNQGSPLHF. Here the CDR3 DNA reads TGTGCCAGCAGCTTAGAAGGGAACCAGGGCTCACCCCTCCACTTT.

The rearrangement links TRBV7-2 to TRBJ1-5; the D gene is possibly TRBD1 (5 bases). The CDR3 is made up of 15 amino acids. Germline CDR1 SGHTA, CDR2 FQGNSA. V was shortened by 5 bases and J by 1 base, with 12 bases between the two germline ends. The CDR3: CASSLGGSSNQPQHF. The CDR3, as DNA: TGTGCCAGCAGCCTTGGGGGGAGCAGCAATCAGCCCCAGCATTTT. Variable domain in full (rest from reference TRBV7-2 and TRBJ1-5): GAGVSQSPSNKVTEKGKDVELRCDPISGHTALYWYRQSLGQGLEFLIYFQGNSAPDKSGLPSDRFSAERTGGSVSTLTIQRTQQEDSAVYLCASSLGGSSNQPQHFGDGTRLSIL.

The chain is built from TRBV2 and TRBJ2-1, with 9 bases matching TRBD2. CDR1 and CDR2 from the germline V gene are SNHLY and FYNNEI. The V and J ends lost 1 base and 4 bases, in that order; junction bases with no gene match: 2. The CDR3 has 15 residues. CDR3 bases: TGTGCCAGCAGTGAAGAGGGACTAGCATACAATGAGCAGTTCTTC. Translation gives CASSEEGLAYNEQFF.

The chain has TRBV7-9 and TRBJ1-1; D not certain. The CDR3 spans 14 residues. Germline assignment: CDR1 SEHNR and CDR2 FQNEAQ (reference sequence). The V end was cut by 7 bases, the J end by 8 bases, with 20 bases between. CDR3 DNA sequence: TGTGCCAGCATCCCCCTCGATCGAGGATCCGAAGCTTTCTTT. Translated, it gives CASIPLDRGSEAFF. The full variable domain, in which reference TRBV7-9 and TRBJ1-1 provide the parts outside the CDR3, is DTGVSQNPRHKITKRGQNVTFRCDPISEHNRLYWYRQTLGQGPEFLTYFQNEAQLEKSRLLSDRFSAERPKGSFSTLEIQRTEQGDSAMYLCASIPLDRGSEAFFGQGTRLTVV.

CDR3 sequence reads: CASSPGGSGGYEQYF. The CDR3 DNA sequence: TGTGCCAGCAGCCCCGGGGGTAGCGGGGGATACGAGCAGTACTTC. V is TRBV9 and J is TRBJ2-7, with 9 bases aligning to TRBD2. In germline, CDR1 is SGDLS, CDR2 YYNGEE. Germline trimming cut 4 bases from V and 4 bases from J; bases unmatched to any gene: 9. There are 15 residues in the CDR3.

This clone was picked up one time. The chain links TRBV3-1 (or the pseudogene TRBV3-2) to TRBJ1-2; D unclear. The V end was cut by 4 bases, the J end by 3 bases, with 12 bases between. The CDR3 covers 14 residues. Germline assignment: CDR1 LGHDT and CDR2 YNNKEL (reference sequence). In DNA, the CDR3 is TGTGCCAGCAGCCCTCGTCAGATCTACTATGGCTACACCTTC. Translated: CASSPRQIYYGYTF.

The chain uses TRBV5-4 and TRBJ2-1, with 11 bases identical to TRBD2. Germline V gene sequence: CDR1 SGHNT, CDR2 YYREEE (reference sequence). V trimming: 6 bases; J trimming: 10 bases; junction bases outside the gene matches: 9. The length of the CDR3 is 14 residues. CDR3 in amino acids: CASTGTSGGGEQFF. In DNA, the CDR3 is TGTGCCAGCACTGGGACTAGCGGAGGGGGAGAGCAGTTCTTC.

In its sample, this clone was seen a few times. The germline gene is not matched at one end of the junction; a read error may be the cause. This chain joins TRBV28 and TRBJ2-7, with 8 bases lining up with TRBD1. The CDR3 extends over 13 amino acids. Per the germline V gene, CDR1 is MDHEN and CDR2 is SYDVKM. CDR3 sequence reads: CASSPPTPGQENF. In DNA, the CDR3 is TGTGCCAGCAGTCCTCCCACACCGGGACAGGAAAACTTC.

This rearrangement joins TRBV7-9 to TRBJ1-1; 8 bases are a match to TRBD1. Germline CDR1 and CDR2: SEHNR and FQNEAQ (reference sequence). Trimming removed 3 bases from V and 1 base from J; junction bases left unmatched: 7. The CDR3 is 16 residues long. In nucleotides, the CDR3 is TGTGCCAGCAGCTTTGGACAGGGAAGGGGGAACACTGAAGCTTTCTTT. This sequence encodes CASSFGQGRGNTEAFF.

The V call is TRBV6-1, the J call TRBJ1-1, with D perhaps TRBD1 (6 bases). Germline assignment: CDR1 MNHNS and CDR2 SASEGT. Between the trimmed V and J ends, which lost 4 bases and 5 bases, there was a span of 23 bases. CDR3 length: 17 amino acids. As DNA, the CDR3 is TGTGCCAGCAGTGGTCGAGGTGGGGGCGCGGGGGTAACTGAAGCTTTCTTT. Its translation: CASSGRGGGAGVTEAFF.

The chain has TRBV27 and TRBJ2-1; D is possibly TRBD2 (5 bases). This CDR3 comprises 15 residues. V was cut by 7 bases and J by 8 bases, with 21 bases left in between. Germline CDR1 MNHEY, CDR2 SMNVEV (reference sequence). The CDR3, as DNA: TGTGCCAGCACTCACCACTTGGCGGGTCGGTATGAGCAGTTCTTC. Translation gives CASTHHLAGRYEQFF.

This clone was observed once. The chain is built from TRBV6-5 and TRBJ1-1; D perhaps matches TRBD1 (6 bases). Per germline, CDR1 MNHEY and CDR2 SVGAGI. V was shortened by 4 bases and J by 5 bases, with 14 bases between the two germline ends. This CDR3 has 14 amino acids. In DNA form, the CDR3 reads TGTGCCAGCAGTTCAAACAGGGTAGTGACTGAAGCTTTCTTT. Residues: CASSSNRVVTEAFF.

The CDR3: CASSFWDSTEAFF. The CDR3, as DNA: TGTGCCAGCAGTTTTTGGGACAGCACTGAAGCTTTCTTT. The chain has TRBV12-3 or TRBV12-4 and TRBJ1-1; 7 bases are a match to TRBD1. This CDR3 has 13 amino acids. Losses at the gene ends were 3 bases for V and 4 bases for J; bases not matched to a gene: 2.

The CDR3 DNA reads TGTGCCAGCAGTCCCACCGGGACAGGGAGTGGCTACACCTTC. This sequence encodes CASSPTGTGSGYTF. The rearrangement uses TRBV28 and TRBJ1-2; 9 bases line up with TRBD1. The junction had 8 bases not matched to a gene; V was cut back by 5 bases and J by 7 bases. The CDR3 extends over 14 amino acids. Per the germline V gene, CDR1 is MDHEN and CDR2 is SYDVKM.

This sequence joins TRBV10-3 and TRBJ1-3; D is unclear. From germline, CDR1 is ENHRY and CDR2 SYGVKD. CDR3 length equals 15 residues. Trimming pared 0 bases from V and 0 bases from J, leaving 6 bases between. CDR3 region: CAISESASSGNTIYF. CDR3 in DNA: TGTGCCATCAGTGAGTCGGCAAGCTCTGGAAACACCATATATTTT.

This rearrangement joins TRBV11-1 to TRBJ1-6; TRBD1 aligns across 7 bases. The CDR3 spans 16 residues. The V segment lost 5 bases and the J segment 10 bases; nucleotides outside the gene matches: 14. Germline-derived CDR1 and CDR2 are SGHAT and FQDESV (reference sequence). CDR3 sequence: CASSPGQVVLRSPLHF. Written as DNA, the CDR3 is TGTGCCAGCAGCCCCGGACAGGTGGTGTTGAGATCACCCCTCCACTTT.

The V and J genes are TRBV18 and TRBJ2-1; TRBD1 agrees at 8 bases. V lost 4 bases and J lost 3; bases outside the gene matches: 5. The germline V gene has CDR1 KGHSH and CDR2 LQKENI. The CDR3 has 15 amino acids. CDR3 protein: CASSQGQGYYNEQFF. The DNA for the CDR3 is TGTGCCAGCTCACAAGGACAGGGTTACTACAATGAGCAGTTCTTC.

The chain combines TRBV7-6 with TRBJ1-1, with D possibly being TRBD1 (5 bases). V was shortened by 1 base and J by 4 bases, with 22 bases between the two germline ends. CDR3 length: 18 amino acids. The V gene's germline CDR1 is SGHVS and CDR2 FNYEAQ. In DNA form, the CDR3 reads TGTGCCAGCAGCTTAGGTGGTGACAGTAATCGCCTGGGCACTGAAGCTTTCTTT. Translation: CASSLGGDSNRLGTEAFF.

This chain links TRBV24-1 with TRBJ1-5; D is perhaps TRBD1 (6 bases). The germline CDR1 and CDR2 sequences are KGHDR and SFDVKD. With 7 bases removed from V and 3 bases from J, the gap between germline ends came to 9 bases. The CDR3 is made up of 13 amino acids. CDR3 loop: CATSGQLNQPQHF. In DNA form, the CDR3 reads TGTGCCACCAGCGGACAGCTCAATCAGCCCCAGCATTTT.